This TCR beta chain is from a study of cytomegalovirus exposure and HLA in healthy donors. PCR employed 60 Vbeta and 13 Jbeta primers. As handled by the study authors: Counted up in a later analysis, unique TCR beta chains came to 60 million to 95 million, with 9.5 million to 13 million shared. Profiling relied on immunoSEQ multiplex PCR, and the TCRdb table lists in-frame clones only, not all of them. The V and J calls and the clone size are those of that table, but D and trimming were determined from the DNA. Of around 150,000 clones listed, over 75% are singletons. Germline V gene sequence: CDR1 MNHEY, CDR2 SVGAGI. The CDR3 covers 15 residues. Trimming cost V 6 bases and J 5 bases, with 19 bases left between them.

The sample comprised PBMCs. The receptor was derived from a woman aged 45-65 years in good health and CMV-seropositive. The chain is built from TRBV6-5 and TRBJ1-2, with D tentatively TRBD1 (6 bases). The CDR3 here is CASRQARQGLYGYTF. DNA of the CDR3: TGTGCCAGCAGGCAGGCTAGGCAGGGGTTGTATGGCTACACCTTC.